What follows are 4 T cell receptor beta chains derived from one specimen sequenced in a study of vaccination effects on CD4 cells after COVID-19. This table comes from immunoSEQ multiplex PCR, and its TCRdb copy is limited to in-frame clones, with some not included. The sample has fewer than 40,000 clones, approximately 84% seen once. ViraFEST assay sequencing came after antigen-specific CD4+ T cells were expanded with viral peptide pools. Upon completion of more than 9 days in culture, CD4+ T cells were isolated. All participants had two doses of either the BNT162b2 or mRNA-1273 vaccine. These receptors are not linked to any known antigen. The sample in question was CD4+ T cells from PBMCs cultured with HCoV-NL63 spike peptides, obtained after COVID-19 vaccination. The receptors derive from a human donor who received a COVID-19 vaccine. Some clones in this sample may be carry-over from other donors' samples.

This chain connects TRBV28 to TRBJ2-7; D may be TRBD2 (6 bases). Germline CDR1 is MDHEN and CDR2 is SYDVKM. CDR3 length: 12 amino acids. Trimming pared 8 bases from V and 1 base from J, leaving 9 bases between. As DNA, the CDR3 is TGTGCCAGCCGGGGGAATTCCTACGAGCAGTACGTC. Translating gives CASRGNSYEQYV.

Note on this clone: Other nucleotide sequences in the sample specify the same CDR3. The V and J genes are TRBV18 and TRBJ2-3, with 8 bases fitting TRBD2. J was trimmed by 2 bases and V by 1 base; bases with no gene match: 2. From germline, CDR1 is KGHSH and CDR2 LQKENI. This CDR3 spans 15 amino acids. In DNA form, the CDR3 reads TGTGCCAGCTCACCACTAGCGGGGAACACAGATACGCAGTATTTT. It translates to CASSPLAGNTDTQYF.

The V gene is TRBV4-3, the J gene TRBJ2-5; D is ambiguous. The CDR3 totals 14 residues. CDR1 and CDR2 (germline): LGHNA, YSLEER. The V end was cut by 1 base, the J end by 7 bases, with 13 bases between. CDR3 amino acids: CASSQGSRSGTQYF. The CDR3 DNA reads as TGCGCCAGCAGCCAAGGATCCCGCTCGGGGACCCAGTACTTC.

This chain joins TRBV6-5 and TRBJ2-5, with D maybe TRBD1 (5 bases). Germline CDR1 reads MNHEY; CDR2 reads SVGAGI. V dropped 10 bases and J dropped 4 bases, with 13 bases sitting between them. This CDR3 region has 12 residues. The CDR3 protein is CATSIRGETQYF. DNA of the CDR3: TGTGCCACCTCGATTAGGGGAGAGACCCAGTACTTC.